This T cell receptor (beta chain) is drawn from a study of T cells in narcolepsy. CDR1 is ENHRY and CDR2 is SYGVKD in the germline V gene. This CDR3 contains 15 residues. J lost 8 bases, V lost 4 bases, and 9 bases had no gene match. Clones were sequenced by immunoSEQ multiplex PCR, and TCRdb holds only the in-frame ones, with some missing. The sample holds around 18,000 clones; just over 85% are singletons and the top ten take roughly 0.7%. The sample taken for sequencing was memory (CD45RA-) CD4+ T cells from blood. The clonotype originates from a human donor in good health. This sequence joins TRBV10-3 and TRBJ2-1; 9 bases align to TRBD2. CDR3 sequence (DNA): TGTGCCATCAGTGGAGGGACTAGCTTCAGGGATGAGCAGTTCTTC. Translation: CAISGGTSFRDEQFF.